This T cell receptor (beta chain) was identified during a study of PD-L1 blockade in urothelial cancer. Study background: The patients first took atezolizumab in the mid-2010s, receiving 1,200 mg intravenously every 3 weeks. Blood analyses occurred 3 weeks (second dose) and 6 weeks post treatment start. There were a median of approximately 130,000 T cells in blood samples.

TCRdb's copy holds only in-frame clones and misses some; the assay was immunoSEQ multiplex PCR. The table shows some 54,000 clones, with 84% occurring only once. This CDR3 comprises 15 residues. CDR1 and CDR2 from the germline V gene are SGDLS and YYNGEE. V shed 0 bases and J shed 0 bases, with 6 bases lying between them. The receptor was derived from a middle-aged man with urothelial cancer. This specimen was PBMCs, taken around atezolizumab (anti-PD-L1) treatment. The V and J genes are TRBV9 and TRBJ1-4; D ambiguous. The CDR3 region has the DNA TGTGCCAGCAGCGTAGACCAGGCAACTAATGAAAAACTGTTTTTT. It specifies CASSVDQATNEKLFF.